The TCR beta chain under discussion was sequenced for a study of blood T cell repertoires in COVID-19. Only in-frame clones appear in the TCRdb table, and some are missing; sequencing was by immunoSEQ multiplex PCR. This sample has hundreds of thousands of clones, with over 75% found just once. Individuals aged about 18 to 90 years were recruited from 20 to 25 US areas. Participant reports of clinical history set cohort assignment. This clone has just a few counts. Sequencing input: PBMCs or T cells enriched from blood (not recorded which). This clonotype originated in a man in his thirties or forties who had recovered from COVID-19.

This CDR3 reads CASTAQGNYEQYF. The CDR3, as DNA: TGTGCCAGCACCGCGCAGGGGAACTACGAGCAGTACTTC. This sequence joins TRBV5-4 and TRBJ2-7; TRBD1 is a possible D gene (6 bases). Trimming removed 6 bases at V and 3 bases at J, with 13 bases between. The germline gives CDR1 SGHNT, CDR2 YYREEE (reference sequence). The CDR3 has 13 amino acids.